This is a list of T cell receptor beta chains from one sample in a study of STAT5B mutations in CD4+ large granular lymphocyte leukemia. Profiled with immunoSEQ multiplex PCR; TCRdb holds only in-frame clones, not every one. The sample has tens of thousands of clones; around 67% are singletons. Input material: CD4+ T cells from blood buffy coats. Receptors originate from a human donor in good health. Both conserved end residues are part of each CDR3. D genes are given only for firm matches. The size of a clone is reported for some rows only, either as once, few or many, or as a class for expanded clones.

J gene,D gene,clone size,V gene,CDR3 DNA,CDR3 protein
TRBJ1-2,.,.,TRBV5-1,TGCGCCAGCAGAGACCAGGGAGGTTATGTTTATGGCTACACCTTC,CASRDQGGYVYGYTF
TRBJ1-2,.,.,TRBV11-2,TGTGCCAGCAGCTTAGTTTTTGGGGGGGAGGTCGATGGCTACACCTTC,CASSLVFGGEVDGYTF
TRBJ1-1,.,.,TRBV4-2,TGTGCCAGCAGCCTCGACCCTAACACTGAAGCTTTCTTT,CASSLDPNTEAFF
TRBJ2-3,TRBD2,.,TRBV4-3,TGCGCCAGCAGCCAAGATGCCGGACTAGCGGGGCCAGATACGCAGTATTTT,CASSQDAGLAGPDTQYF
TRBJ1-5,TRBD1,.,TRBV19,TGTGCCAGTAGTAACCGGGACAGGGGTGGGCAGCCCCAGCATTTT,CASSNRDRGGQPQHF
TRBJ2-6,.,.,TRBV2,TGTGCCAGCAGTGTTTCCGACGTCCTGACTTTC,CASSVSDVLTF
TRBJ2-7,.,.,TRBV5-4,TGTGCCAGCAGCTCACCCCGTACATCATACGAGCAGTACTTC,CASSSPRTSYEQYF
TRBJ1-6,TRBD1,.,TRBV7-8,TGTGCCAGCAGCTTAAGCGGACAGGCCAATAATTCACCCCTCCACTTT,CASSLSGQANNSPLHF
TRBJ1-2,.,.,TRBV28,TGTGCCAGCAGTCCCAACTATGGCTACACCTTC,CASSPNYGYTF
TRBJ2-7,.,.,TRBV11-2,TGTGCCAGTAGCAGGATCGACAGTGAAATCTACGAGCAGTACTTC,CASSRIDSEIYEQYF
TRBJ1-4,TRBD1,once,TRBV5-1,TGCGCCAGCAGCTTGGACAGGACAGGGGATAATGAAAAACTGTTTTTT,CASSLDRTGDNEKLFF
TRBJ1-2,TRBD1,.,TRBV7-2,TGTGCCAGCAGCTTAGAACCCGGGACAGCCTATGGCTACACCTTC,CASSLEPGTAYGYTF
TRBJ2-3,.,.,TRBV6-1,TGTGCCAGCTCAGTCGGGGATACGCAGTATTTT,CASSVGDTQYF
TRBJ1-1,.,.,TRBV6-4,TGTGCCAGCAGTGCCGGGGACTCGACTTTCTTT,CASSAGDSTFF
TRBJ1-2,.,.,TRBV4-1,TGCGCCAGCGCAACCTCAGCCGCGGCCTATGGCTACACCTTC,CASATSAAAYGYTF
TRBJ1-1,TRBD1,.,TRBV5-1,TGCGCCAGCAGCCGGACAGGGGGCTGGACCGCGAACACTGAAGCTTTCTTT,CASSRTGGWTANTEAFF
TRBJ1-1,.,.,TRBV29-1,TGCAGCGTTGAAACCAGGATGAACACTGAAGCTTTCTTT,CSVETRMNTEAFF
TRBJ2-7,.,.,TRBV2,TGTGCCAGCAGTCTACAGGGTTACTACGAGCAGTACTTC,CASSLQGYYEQYF
TRBJ2-3,.,.,TRBV7-9,TGTGCCAGCAGCTTAGGAGGGACGGGCACAGATACGCAGTATTTT,CASSLGGTGTDTQYF
TRBJ2-7,.,.,TRBV5-6,TGTGCCAGCATAAAGGCAGGCCCCTACGAGCAGTACTTC,CASIKAGPYEQYF
TRBJ1-3,TRBD1,.,TRBV4-2,TGTGCCAGCAGCCAAGAATTATTGGGACAGGGATCTGGAAACACCATATATTTT,CASSQELLGQGSGNTIYF
TRBJ1-6,.,.,TRBV5-8,TGTGCCAGCGCTCTGGTCGGTGCCTTCGGGGGATTACCCCTCCACTTT,CASALVGAFGGLPLHF